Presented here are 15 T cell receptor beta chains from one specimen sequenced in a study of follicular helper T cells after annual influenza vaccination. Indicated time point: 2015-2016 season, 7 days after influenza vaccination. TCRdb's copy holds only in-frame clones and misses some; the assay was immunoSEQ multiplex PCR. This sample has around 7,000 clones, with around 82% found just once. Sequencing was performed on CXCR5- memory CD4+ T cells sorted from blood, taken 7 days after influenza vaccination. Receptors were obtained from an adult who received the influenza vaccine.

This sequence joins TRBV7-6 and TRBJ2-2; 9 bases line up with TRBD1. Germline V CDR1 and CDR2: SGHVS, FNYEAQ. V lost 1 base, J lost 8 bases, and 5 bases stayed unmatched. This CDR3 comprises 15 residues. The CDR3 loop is CASSLVGTGSGELFF. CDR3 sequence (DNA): TGTGCCAGCAGCTTAGTCGGGACAGGGTCAGGGGAGCTGTTTTTT.

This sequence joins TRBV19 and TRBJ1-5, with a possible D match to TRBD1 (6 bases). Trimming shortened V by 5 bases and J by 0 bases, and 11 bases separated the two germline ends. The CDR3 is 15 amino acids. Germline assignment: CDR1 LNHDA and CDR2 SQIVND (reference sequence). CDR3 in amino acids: CASSATGFSNQPQHF. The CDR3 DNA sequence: TGTGCCAGTAGTGCGACAGGATTTAGCAATCAGCCCCAGCATTTT.

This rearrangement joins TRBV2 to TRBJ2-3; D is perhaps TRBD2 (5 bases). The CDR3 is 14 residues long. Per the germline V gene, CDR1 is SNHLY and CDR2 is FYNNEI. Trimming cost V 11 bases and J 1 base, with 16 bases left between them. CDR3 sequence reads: CAGQRTRGTDTQYF. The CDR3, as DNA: TGTGCCGGCCAGCGGACCCGCGGCACAGATACGCAGTATTTT. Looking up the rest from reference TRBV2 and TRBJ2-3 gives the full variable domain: EPEVTQTPSHQVTQMGQEVILRCVPISNHLYFYWYRQILGQKVEFLVSFYNNEISEKSEIFDDQFSVERPDGSNFTLKIRSTKLEDSAMYFCAGQRTRGTDTQYFGPGTRLTVL.

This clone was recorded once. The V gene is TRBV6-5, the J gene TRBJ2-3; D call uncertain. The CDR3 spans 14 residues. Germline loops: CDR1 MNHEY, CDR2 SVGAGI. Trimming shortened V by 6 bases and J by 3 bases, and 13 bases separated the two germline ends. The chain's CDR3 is CASSGSDTTDTQYF. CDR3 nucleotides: TGTGCCAGCAGCGGATCCGACACTACAGATACGCAGTATTTT.

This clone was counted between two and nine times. The CDR3, as DNA: TGTGCCAGCAGTTTATTAGGGGCGAACACTGAAGCTTTCTTT. This translates into CASSLLGANTEAFF. The rearrangement uses TRBV28 and TRBJ1-1, with D possibly TRBD1 on 5 matching bases. From germline, CDR1 is MDHEN and CDR2 SYDVKM. Between the trimmed V and J ends, which lost 1 base and 1 base, there was a span of 7 bases. There are 14 residues in the CDR3. The full variable domain, rest sourced from reference TRBV28 and TRBJ1-1, is DVKVTQSSRYLVKRTGEKVFLECVQDMDHENMFWYRQDPGLGLRLIYFSYDVKMKEKGDIPEGYSVSREKKERFSLILESASTNQTSMYLCASSLLGANTEAFFGQGTRLTVV.

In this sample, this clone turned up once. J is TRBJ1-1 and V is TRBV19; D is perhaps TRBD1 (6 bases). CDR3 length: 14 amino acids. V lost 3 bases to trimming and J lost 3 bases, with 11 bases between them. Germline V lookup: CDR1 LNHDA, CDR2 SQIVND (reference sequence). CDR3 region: CASSIWGADTEAFF. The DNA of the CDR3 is TGTGCCAGTAGTATTTGGGGGGCGGACACTGAAGCTTTCTTT.

CDR3 in DNA: TGTGCCAGCAGCTTAATAATGGGGGGATATGAGCAGTTCTTC. Translating it yields CASSLIMGGYEQFF. V is TRBV7-2 and J is TRBJ2-1; TRBD2 is a possible D gene (6 bases). V lost 2 bases to trimming and J lost 8 bases, with 13 bases between them. The germline V gene has CDR1 SGHTA and CDR2 FQGNSA. This CDR3 is 14 amino acids long.

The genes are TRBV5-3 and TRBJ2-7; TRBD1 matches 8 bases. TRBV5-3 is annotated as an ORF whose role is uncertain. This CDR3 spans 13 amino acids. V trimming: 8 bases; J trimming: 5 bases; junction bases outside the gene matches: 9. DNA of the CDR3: TGTGCCAGCAAAATCCAGGGGGCGGACGAGCAGTACTTC. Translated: CASKIQGADEQYF.

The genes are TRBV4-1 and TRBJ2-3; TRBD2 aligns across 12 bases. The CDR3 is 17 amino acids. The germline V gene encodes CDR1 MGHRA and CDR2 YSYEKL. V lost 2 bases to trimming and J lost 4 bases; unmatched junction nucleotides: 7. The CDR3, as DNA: TGCGCCAGCAGCCAACCGATGACTAGCGGGGGAGCAGATACGCAGTATTTT. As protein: CASSQPMTSGGADTQYF.

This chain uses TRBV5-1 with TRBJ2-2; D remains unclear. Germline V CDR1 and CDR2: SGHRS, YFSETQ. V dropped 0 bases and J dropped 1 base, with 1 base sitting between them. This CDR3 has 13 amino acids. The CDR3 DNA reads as TGCGCCAGCAGCTTGGGGAACACCGGGGAGCTGTTTTTT. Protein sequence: CASSLGNTGELFF.

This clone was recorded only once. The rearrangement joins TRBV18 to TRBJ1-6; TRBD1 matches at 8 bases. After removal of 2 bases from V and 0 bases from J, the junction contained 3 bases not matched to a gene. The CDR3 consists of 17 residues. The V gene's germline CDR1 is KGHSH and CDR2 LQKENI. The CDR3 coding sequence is TGTGCCAGCTCACCATGGGACAGGAGCTCCTATAATTCACCCCTCCACTTT. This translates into CASSPWDRSSYNSPLHF.

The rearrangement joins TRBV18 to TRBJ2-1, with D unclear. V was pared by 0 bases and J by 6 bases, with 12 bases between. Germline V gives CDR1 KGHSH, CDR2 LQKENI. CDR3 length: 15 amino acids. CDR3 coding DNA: TGTGCCAGCTCACCACCGGTGACGCGGCTCAATGAGCAGTTCTTC. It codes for CASSPPVTRLNEQFF.

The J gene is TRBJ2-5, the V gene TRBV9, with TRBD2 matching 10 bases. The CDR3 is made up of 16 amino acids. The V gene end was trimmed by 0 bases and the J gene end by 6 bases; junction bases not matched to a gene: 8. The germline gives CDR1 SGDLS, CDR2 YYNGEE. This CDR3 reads CASSVGSSGGRKTQYF. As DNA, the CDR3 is TGTGCCAGCAGCGTAGGTTCTAGCGGGGGCCGGAAGACCCAGTACTTC.

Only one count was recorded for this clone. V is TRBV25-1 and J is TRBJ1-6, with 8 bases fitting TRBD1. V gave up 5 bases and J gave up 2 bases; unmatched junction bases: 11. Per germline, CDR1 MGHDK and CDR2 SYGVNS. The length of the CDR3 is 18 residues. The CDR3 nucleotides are TGTGCCAGCAGTCCCCAAGGACAGGGTGAAACCTATAATTCACCCCTCCACTTT. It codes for CASSPQGQGETYNSPLHF. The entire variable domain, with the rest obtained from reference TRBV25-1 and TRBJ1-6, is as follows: EADIYQTPRYLVIGTGKKITLECSQTMGHDKMYWYQQDPGMELHLIHYSYGVNSTEKGDLSSESTVSRIRTEHFPLTLESARPSHTSQYLCASSPQGQGETYNSPLHFGNGTRLTVT.

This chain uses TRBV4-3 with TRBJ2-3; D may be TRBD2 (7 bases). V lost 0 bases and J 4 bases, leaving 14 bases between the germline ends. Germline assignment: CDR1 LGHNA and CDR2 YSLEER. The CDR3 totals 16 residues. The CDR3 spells CASSQDNGGHADTQYF. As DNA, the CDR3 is TGCGCCAGCAGCCAAGATAACGGGGGGCATGCAGATACGCAGTATTTT.